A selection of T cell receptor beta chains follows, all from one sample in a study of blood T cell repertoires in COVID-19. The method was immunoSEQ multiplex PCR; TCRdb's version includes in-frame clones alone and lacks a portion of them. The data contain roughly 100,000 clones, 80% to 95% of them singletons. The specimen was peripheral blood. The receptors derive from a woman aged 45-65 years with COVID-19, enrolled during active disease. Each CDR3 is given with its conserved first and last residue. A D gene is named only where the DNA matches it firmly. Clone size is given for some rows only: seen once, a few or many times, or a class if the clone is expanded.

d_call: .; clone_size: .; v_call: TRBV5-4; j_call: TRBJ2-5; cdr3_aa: CASSLGALGTQYF; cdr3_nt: TGTGCCAGCAGCTTGGGGGCCTTGGGGACCCAGTACTTC
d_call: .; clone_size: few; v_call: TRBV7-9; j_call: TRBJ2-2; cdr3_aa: CAAGSPSTGELFF; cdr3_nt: TGTGCCGCGGGCAGTCCCTCCACCGGGGAGCTGTTTTTT
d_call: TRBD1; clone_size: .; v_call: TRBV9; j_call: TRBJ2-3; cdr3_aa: CASSVPTGTGETDTQYF; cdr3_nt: TGTGCCAGCAGCGTCCCGACGGGGACAGGGGAAACAGATACGCAGTATTTT
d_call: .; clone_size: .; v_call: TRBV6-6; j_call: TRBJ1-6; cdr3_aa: CASSYFPQGTGSPLHF; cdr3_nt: TGTGCCAGCAGTTACTTTCCTCAGGGGACGGGTTCACCCCTCCACTTT
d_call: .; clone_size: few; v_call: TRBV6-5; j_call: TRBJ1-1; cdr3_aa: CASSQITGTTEAFF; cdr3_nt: TGTGCCAGCAGCCAAATAACAGGGACCACTGAAGCTTTCTTT
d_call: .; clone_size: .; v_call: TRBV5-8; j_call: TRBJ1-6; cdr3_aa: CASSSGPLHF; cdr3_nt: TGTGCCAGCAGTTCGGGGCCCCTCCACTTT
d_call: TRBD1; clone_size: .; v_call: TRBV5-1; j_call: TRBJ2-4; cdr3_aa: CASTLNPGTGNIQYF; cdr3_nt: TGCGCCAGCACCCTAAATCCCGGGACAGGGAACATTCAGTACTTC
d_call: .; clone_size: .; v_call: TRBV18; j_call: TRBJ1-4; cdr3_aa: CASSPNAGTTNEKLFF; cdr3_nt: TGTGCCAGCTCACCAAACGCGGGTACAACTAATGAAAAACTGTTTTTT
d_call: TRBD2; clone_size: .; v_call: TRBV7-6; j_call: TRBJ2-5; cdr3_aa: CASSIWTSGVTETQYF; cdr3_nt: TGTGCCAGCAGTATCTGGACTAGCGGGGTGACGGAGACCCAGTACTTC
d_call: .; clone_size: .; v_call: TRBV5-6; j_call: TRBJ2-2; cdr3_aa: CASNDLGQGTGELFF; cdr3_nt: TGTGCCAGCAACGATCTGGGGCAAGGGACCGGGGAGCTGTTTTTT
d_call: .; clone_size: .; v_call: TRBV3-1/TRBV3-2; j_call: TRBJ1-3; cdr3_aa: CASSQGGGNTIYF; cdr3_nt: TGTGCCAGCAGCCAAGGCGGGGGAAACACCATATATTTT
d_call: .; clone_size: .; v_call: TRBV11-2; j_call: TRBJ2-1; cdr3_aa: CASSLFRVDNEQFF; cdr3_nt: TGTGCCAGCAGCTTATTCCGGGTCGACAATGAGCAGTTCTTC
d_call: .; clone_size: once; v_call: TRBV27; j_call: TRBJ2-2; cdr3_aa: CASSRDFFGELFF; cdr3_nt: TGTGCCAGCAGCCGGGACTTTTTCGGGGAGCTGTTTTTT
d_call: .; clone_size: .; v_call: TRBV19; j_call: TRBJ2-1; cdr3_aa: CASSIRQTLDNEQFF; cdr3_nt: TGTGCCAGTAGTATCAGGCAGACCCTTGACAATGAGCAGTTCTTC
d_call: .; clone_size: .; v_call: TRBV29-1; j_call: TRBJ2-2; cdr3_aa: CSVGRGAGQANTGELFF; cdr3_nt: TGCAGCGTTGGCAGGGGAGCGGGACAGGCAAACACCGGGGAGCTGTTTTTT
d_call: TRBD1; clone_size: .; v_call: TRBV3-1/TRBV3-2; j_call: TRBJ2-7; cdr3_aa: CASSQRGGQGSKEQYF; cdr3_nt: TGTGCCAGCAGCCAAAGAGGGGGACAGGGGAGTAAGGAGCAGTACTTC
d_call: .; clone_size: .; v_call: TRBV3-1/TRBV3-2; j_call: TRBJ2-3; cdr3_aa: CASSPQVGTGVTSGANSSTDTQYF; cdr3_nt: TGTGCCAGCAGCCCCCAGGTCGGGACAGGGGTAACTAGCGGGGCGAATTCTAGCACAGATACGCAGTATTTT
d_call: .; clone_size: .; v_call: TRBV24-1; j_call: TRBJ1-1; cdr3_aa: CATSDSRSTEAFF; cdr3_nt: TGTGCCACCAGTGATTCGAGGAGCACTGAAGCTTTCTTT
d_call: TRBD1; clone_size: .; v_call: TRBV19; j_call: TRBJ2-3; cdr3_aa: CASSGDRGAFDTQYF; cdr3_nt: TGTGCCAGTAGTGGGGACAGGGGGGCCTTCGATACGCAGTATTTT
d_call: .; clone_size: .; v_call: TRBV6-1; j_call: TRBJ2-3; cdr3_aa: CASSEISREYF; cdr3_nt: TGTGCCAGCAGTGAAATTTCCCGAGAGTATTTT
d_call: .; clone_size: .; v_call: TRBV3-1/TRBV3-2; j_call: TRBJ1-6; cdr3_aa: CASSQVKGMGSPLHF; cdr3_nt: TGTGCCAGCAGCCAAGTGAAGGGGATGGGTTCACCCCTCCACTTT
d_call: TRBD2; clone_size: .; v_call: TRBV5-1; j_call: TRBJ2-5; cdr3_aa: CASSLRAGGPVETQYF; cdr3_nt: TGCGCCAGCAGCCTACGAGCGGGGGGGCCGGTTGAGACCCAGTACTTC
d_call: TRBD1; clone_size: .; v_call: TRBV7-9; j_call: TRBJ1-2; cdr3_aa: CASRRPTRGRRIYGYTF; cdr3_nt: TGTGCCAGCAGACGACCAACCAGGGGGCGCAGGATCTATGGCTACACCTTC
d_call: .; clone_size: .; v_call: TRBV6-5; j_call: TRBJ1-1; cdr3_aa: CASIPRGGSTEAFF; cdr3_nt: TGTGCCAGCATCCCCCGGGGTGGGAGCACTGAAGCTTTCTTT
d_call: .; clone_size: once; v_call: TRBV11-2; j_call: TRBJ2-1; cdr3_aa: CASSLYWGVEGNEQFF; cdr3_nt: TGTGCCAGCAGCCTGTATTGGGGGGTCGAAGGGAATGAGCAGTTCTTC
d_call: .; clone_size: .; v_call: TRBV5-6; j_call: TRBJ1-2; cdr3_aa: CASSHRQVPYGYTF; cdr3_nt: TGTGCCAGCAGCCACCGACAGGTACCCTATGGCTACACCTTC
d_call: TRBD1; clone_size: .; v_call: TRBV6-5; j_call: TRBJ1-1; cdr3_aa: CASSYSTGPTEAFF; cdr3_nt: TGTGCCAGCAGTTACTCGACAGGGCCCACTGAAGCTTTCTTT
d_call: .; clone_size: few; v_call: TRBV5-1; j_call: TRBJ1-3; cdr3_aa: CASSLSDGRVAGNTIYF; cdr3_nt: TGCGCCAGCAGCTTGTCAGATGGCAGGGTCGCGGGAAACACCATATATTTT
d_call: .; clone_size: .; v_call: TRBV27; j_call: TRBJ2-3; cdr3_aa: CASSLRGSADTQYF; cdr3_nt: TGTGCCAGCAGTTTAAGGGGTTCTGCAGATACGCAGTATTTT
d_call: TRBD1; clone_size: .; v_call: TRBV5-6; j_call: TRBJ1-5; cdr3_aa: CASSLTGGGQPQHF; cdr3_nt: TGTGCCAGCAGCCTCACAGGGGGCGGTCAGCCCCAGCATTTT
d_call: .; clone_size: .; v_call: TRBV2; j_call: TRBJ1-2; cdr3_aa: CASSVSVKGYTF; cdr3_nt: TGTGCCAGCAGTGTATCGGTGAAGGGCTACACCTTC
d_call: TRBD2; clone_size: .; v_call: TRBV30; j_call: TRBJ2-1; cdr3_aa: CAWSVLRGGRGEQFF; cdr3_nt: TGTGCCTGGAGTGTACTCCGGGGGGGCCGGGGTGAGCAGTTCTTC
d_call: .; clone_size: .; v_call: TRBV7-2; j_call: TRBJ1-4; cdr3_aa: CASSLVGSLFF; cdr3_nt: TGTGCCAGCAGCTTAGTCGGGAGCCTGTTTTTT
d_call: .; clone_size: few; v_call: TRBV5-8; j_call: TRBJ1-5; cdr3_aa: CASSLVVGVNGNQPQHF; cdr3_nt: TGTGCCAGCAGCTTGGTGGTAGGGGTTAATGGCAATCAGCCCCAGCATTTT
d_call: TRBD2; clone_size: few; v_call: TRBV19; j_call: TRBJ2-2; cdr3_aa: CASSPPGLDTGELFF; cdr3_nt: TGTGCCAGTAGTCCGCCGGGACTAGACACCGGGGAGCTGTTTTTT
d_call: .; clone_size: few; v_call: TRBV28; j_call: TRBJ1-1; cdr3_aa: CASSLPGQEAFF; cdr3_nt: TGTGCCAGCAGTCTACCGGGACAAGAAGCTTTCTTT
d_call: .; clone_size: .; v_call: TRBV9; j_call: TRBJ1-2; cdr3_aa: CASSDGGGYGYTF; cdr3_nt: TGTGCCAGCAGCGATGGGGGAGGCTATGGCTACACCTTC
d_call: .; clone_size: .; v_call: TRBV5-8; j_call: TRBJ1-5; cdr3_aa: CASSLADSNQPQHF; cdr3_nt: TGTGCCAGCAGCTTGGCAGATAGCAATCAGCCCCAGCATTTT
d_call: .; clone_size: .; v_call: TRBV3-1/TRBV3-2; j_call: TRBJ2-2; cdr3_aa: CASSHGGNTGELFF; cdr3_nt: TGTGCCAGCAGCCACGGGGGGAACACCGGGGAGCTGTTTTTT
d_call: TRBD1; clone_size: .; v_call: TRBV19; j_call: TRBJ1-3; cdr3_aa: CASRDRSAGNTIYF; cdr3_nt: TGTGCCAGTCGGGACAGGTCGGCAGGAAACACCATATATTTT
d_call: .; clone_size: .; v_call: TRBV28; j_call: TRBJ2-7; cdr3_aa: CASSLSEGSFYEQYF; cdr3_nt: TGTGCCAGCAGTTTATCCGAGGGATCCTTCTACGAGCAGTACTTC
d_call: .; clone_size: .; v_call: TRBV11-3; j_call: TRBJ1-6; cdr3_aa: CASSLATGPGNSPLHF; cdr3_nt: TGTGCCAGCAGCTTAGCGACGGGCCCGGGGAATTCACCCCTCCACTTT
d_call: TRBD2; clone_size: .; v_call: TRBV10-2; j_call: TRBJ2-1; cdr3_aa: CASSALAGAWEQFF; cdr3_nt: TGCGCCAGCAGCGCCTTAGCGGGGGCGTGGGAGCAGTTCTTC
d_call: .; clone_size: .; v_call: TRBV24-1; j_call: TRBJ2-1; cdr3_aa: CATSDWTSSYNEQFF; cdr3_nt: TGTGCCACCAGTGATTGGACAAGCTCCTACAATGAGCAGTTCTTC
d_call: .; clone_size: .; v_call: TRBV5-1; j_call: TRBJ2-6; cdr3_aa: CASSLVPGSGANVLTF; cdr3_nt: TGCGCCAGCAGCTTGGTACCGGGGTCTGGGGCCAACGTCCTGACTTTC
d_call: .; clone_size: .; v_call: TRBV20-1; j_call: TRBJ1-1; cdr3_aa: CSASALLAGADTEAFF; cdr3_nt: TGCAGTGCTAGTGCCCTCCTCGCGGGGGCGGACACTGAAGCTTTCTTT
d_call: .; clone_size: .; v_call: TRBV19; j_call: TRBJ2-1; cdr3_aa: CASKLVWGQGIELGNEQFF; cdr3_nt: TGTGCCAGTAAACTAGTCTGGGGCCAGGGGATCGAGCTTGGGAATGAGCAGTTCTTC
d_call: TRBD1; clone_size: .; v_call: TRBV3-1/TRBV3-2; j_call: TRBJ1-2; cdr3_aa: CASSYSTMTGVGYTF; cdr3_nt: TGTGCCAGCAGCTACTCAACGATGACAGGGGTTGGCTACACCTTC
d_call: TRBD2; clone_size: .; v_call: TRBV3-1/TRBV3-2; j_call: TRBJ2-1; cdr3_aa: CASSHLAGSAFF; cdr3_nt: TGTGCCAGCAGCCACCTAGCGGGGAGCGCGTTCTTC
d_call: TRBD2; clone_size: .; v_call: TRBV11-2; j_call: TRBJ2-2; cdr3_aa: CASSFARGGRTGELFF; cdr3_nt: TGTGCCAGCAGCTTCGCGCGGGGGGGCCGCACCGGGGAGCTGTTTTTT
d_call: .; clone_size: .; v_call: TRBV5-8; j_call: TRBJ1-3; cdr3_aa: CASSFRNTIYF; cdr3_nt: TGTGCCAGCAGCTTTAGAAACACCATATATTTT